What follows are 29 T cell receptor beta chains derived from one specimen sequenced in a study of beta chain features in type 1 diabetes. Study-level results: Shortening that was moderate but significant affected the TCRB CDR3s of Type 1 diabetes patients in all four CD4+ subsets.

These receptors are not linked to any known antigen. All of the isolated RNA was reverse transcribed, so expressed TCRB transcripts were sequenced. Produced via immunoSEQ multiplex PCR; TCRdb's table is partial and in-frame only. The sample has about 660,000 clones; over 12% are singletons. The sequenced sample was naive CD4+ T cells from blood. Every receptor here comes from a man aged 18-30 years with type 1 diabetes.

The V call is TRBV25-1, the J call TRBJ2-7; D not resolved. V was pared by 10 bases and J by 0 bases, with 16 bases between. The length of the CDR3 is 14 residues. In germline, CDR1 is MGHDK, CDR2 SYGVNS. CDR3 loop: CATHSSGSSYEQYF. DNA of the CDR3: TGTGCCACTCACTCTTCCGGAAGCTCCTACGAGCAGTACTTC.

The rearrangement joins TRBV29-1 to TRBJ1-2; 7 bases map to TRBD1. Losses at the gene ends were 3 bases for V and 4 bases for J; bases not matched to a gene: 5. Germline-derived CDR1 and CDR2 are SQVTM and ANQGSEA. This CDR3 contains 13 residues. DNA for the CDR3: TGCAGCGTTGAGGGCAGGGGGGGCTATGGCTACACCTTC. This gives the protein CSVEGRGGYGYTF.

The genes are TRBV7-9 and TRBJ1-2; D unclear. The V end lost 1 base, the J end lost 0 bases, and 12 bases lay between the germline ends. CDR1 is SEHNR, CDR2 FQNEAQ, per germline (reference sequence). The CDR3 has 16 amino acids. CDR3 protein: CASSLGSPSTNYGYTF. The CDR3 DNA reads as TGTGCCAGCAGCTTAGGGTCCCCCTCTACTAACTATGGCTACACCTTC.

This clone was seen once. The chain carries TRBV2 and TRBJ1-5; TRBD1 matches 7 bases. Per germline, CDR1 SNHLY and CDR2 FYNNEI. CDR3 size: 15 residues. After removal of 7 bases from V and 5 bases from J, the junction contained 11 bases not matched to a gene. This CDR3 reads CASNRDREVHQPQHF. In nucleotides, the CDR3 is TGTGCCAGCAATCGAGACAGGGAGGTTCATCAGCCCCAGCATTTT.

V and J are TRBV6-1 and TRBJ2-7, with D uncertain. V lost 5 bases, J lost 2 bases, and 4 bases lay in between. Germline V gene lookup returns CDR1 MNHNS and CDR2 SASEGT. The CDR3 is 11 amino acids. The CDR3 coding sequence is TGTGCCAGCAGTTTTACCTACGAGCAGTACTTC. Protein sequence: CASSFTYEQYF.

The V gene is TRBV2, the J gene TRBJ2-5; D is unresolved. Trimming removed 6 bases at V and 7 bases at J, with 9 bases between. The germline V gene encodes CDR1 SNHLY and CDR2 FYNNEI. This CDR3 has 11 amino acids. CDR3 sequence reads: CASSDPGTQYF. The CDR3 DNA reads as TGTGCCAGCAGCGACCCGGGGACCCAGTACTTC.

This clone was detected a few times. This chain links TRBV18 with TRBJ2-7; D gene uncertain. Germline CDR1 KGHSH, CDR2 LQKENI. This CDR3 is built from 15 residues. Trimming shortened V by 2 bases and J by 3 bases, and 14 bases separated the two germline ends. CDR3 loop: CASSPSQVTHYEQYF. The CDR3 DNA is TGTGCCAGCTCACCATCCCAGGTTACGCACTACGAGCAGTACTTC.

The chain combines TRBV28 with TRBJ1-3; D gene uncertain. CDR3 length: 18 amino acids. Deletions cut 5 bases from V and 0 bases from J, with 20 bases between. The V gene's germline CDR1 is MDHEN and CDR2 SYDVKM. The CDR3 sequence: CASSTRREKPPSGNTIYF. CDR3 bases: TGTGCCAGCAGTACCAGACGGGAAAAACCTCCCTCTGGAAACACCATATATTTT.

The chain has TRBV19 and TRBJ2-7, with D perhaps assigned TRBD1 or TRBD2 (5 bases each). Germline CDR1 and CDR2: LNHDA and SQIVND (reference sequence). The CDR3 has 14 residues. V shed 5 bases and J shed 2 bases, with 13 bases lying between them. The DNA of the CDR3 is TGTGCCAGTAGTGGGACCGATCTTCCCTACGAGCAGTACTTC. This sequence encodes CASSGTDLPYEQYF.

The table lists this clone with a few counts. The chain recombines TRBV5-1 with TRBJ2-1; TRBD2 is a possible D gene (6 bases). The CDR3 loop spans 16 amino acids. Germline-derived CDR1 and CDR2 are SGHRS and YFSETQ. V shed 0 bases and J shed 2 bases, with 12 bases lying between them. CDR3 coding DNA: TGCGCCAGCAGCTTGGGGGGTAGCGGAGCCTACAATGAGCAGTTCTTC. Translated, it gives CASSLGGSGAYNEQFF. The full variable domain, its missing parts supplied by reference TRBV5-1 and TRBJ2-1, is KAGVTQTPRYLIKTRGQQVTLSCSPISGHRSVSWYQQTPGQGLQFLFEYFSETQRNKGNFPGRFSGRQFSNSRSEMNVSTLELGDSALYLCASSLGGSGAYNEQFFGPGTRLTVL.

This chain joins TRBV7-9 and TRBJ2-3; a weak D match, TRBD1 (6 bases). Trimming took 5 bases from V and 4 from J, leaving 16 bases between them. The CDR3 contains 15 residues. Germline V lookup: CDR1 SEHNR, CDR2 FQNEAQ (reference sequence). For the CDR3, the DNA is TGTGCCAGCAGCCCACAAGGGGGTGTGGCAGATACGCAGTATTTT. Its translation: CASSPQGGVADTQYF.

This rearrangement joins TRBV28 to TRBJ1-4; 7 bases line up with TRBD1. Trimming cost V 6 bases and J 0 bases; bases outside gene matches: 4. Germline V lookup: CDR1 MDHEN, CDR2 SYDVKM. CDR3 length: 15 amino acids. The CDR3 DNA is TGTGCCAGCAGCCGTACAGGGGCAACTAATGAAAAACTGTTTTTT. It is translated as CASSRTGATNEKLFF.

The V and J genes are TRBV29-1 and TRBJ2-3; 10 bases align to TRBD2. In germline, CDR1 is SQVTM, CDR2 ANQGSEA. Germline trimming cut 7 bases from V and 4 bases from J; bases unmatched to any gene: 17. The CDR3 totals 17 residues. The CDR3 spells CSGRTPFTAGGPDTQYF. The CDR3 DNA is TGCAGCGGTCGAACGCCATTTACAGCGGGGGGGCCAGATACGCAGTATTTT.

The rearrangement joins TRBV9 to TRBJ2-3; D may be TRBD1 (6 bases). The CDR3 loop spans 14 amino acids. Trimming stripped 0 bases from V and 3 bases from J, with 8 bases between. The germline CDR1 and CDR2 sequences are SGDLS and YYNGEE. The CDR3 nucleotides read TGTGCCAGCAGCGTAGGAACAGGGACAGATACGCAGTATTTT. Translation gives CASSVGTGTDTQYF.

This clone was counted only a few times. The V and J genes are TRBV14 and TRBJ1-5, with 11 positions matching TRBD1. V lost 3 bases and J lost 1; bases outside the gene matches: 8. Germline V gene lookup returns CDR1 SGHDN and CDR2 FVKESK. This CDR3 is 18 amino acids long. The DNA for the CDR3 is TGTGCCAGCAGCCAGCGGGACAGGGGGAGGGCGAGCAATCAGCCCCAGCATTTT. Residues: CASSQRDRGRASNQPQHF.

A word on this clone: The sample contains more than one DNA sequence encoding this CDR3. The chain couples TRBV14 to TRBJ2-1; 11 nucleotides agree with TRBD1. The ends lost 4 bases at V and 7 bases at J; junction bases unmatched: 0. CDR1 and CDR2 from the germline V gene are SGHDN and FVKESK. The CDR3 covers 13 residues. Here the CDR3 DNA reads TGTGCCAGCAGCCGGGACAGGGGGAATGAGCAGTTCTTC. As protein: CASSRDRGNEQFF.

The rearrangement joins TRBV28 to TRBJ2-3; D unresolved. The germline CDR1 and CDR2 sequences are MDHEN and SYDVKM. V was clipped by 5 bases and J by 11 bases, with 11 bases between them. This CDR3 has 11 residues. CDR3 residues: CASSGLGMQYF. In nucleotides, the CDR3 is TGTGCCAGCAGTGGGCTGGGGATGCAGTATTTT.

The chain uses TRBV7-9 and TRBJ2-2; D not certain. CDR3 length: 14 residues. In germline, CDR1 is SEHNR, CDR2 FQNEAQ (reference sequence). V lost 2 bases, J lost 2 bases, and 6 bases lay in between. CDR3 in amino acids: CASSLPPNTGELFF. DNA of the CDR3: TGTGCCAGCAGCTTACCCCCTAACACCGGGGAGCTGTTTTTT.

The chain employs TRBV5-1 and TRBJ2-5; possibly TRBD1 for D (6 bases). The germline V gene encodes CDR1 SGHRS and CDR2 YFSETQ. The CDR3 contains 12 residues. Between the trimmed V and J ends, which lost 3 bases and 5 bases, there was a span of 8 bases. Here the CDR3 DNA reads TGCGCCAGCAGCTGGACAGTGGAGACCCAGTACTTC. Encoded protein: CASSWTVETQYF.

J is TRBJ1-2 and V is TRBV25-1, with 7 nucleotides matching TRBD1. The CDR3 contains 15 residues. V lost 2 bases and J lost 4; bases outside the gene matches: 7. Germline-derived CDR1 and CDR2 are MGHDK and SYGVNS. CDR3 nucleotide sequence: TGTGCCAGCAGTGAAGCAACAGGGGTGGGCTATGGCTACACCTTC. Encoded protein: CASSEATGVGYGYTF.

This clone has more than one count but fewer than ten. This chain joins TRBV30 and TRBJ1-2, with a tentative D call TRBD1 (5 bases). This CDR3 is 13 amino acids long. The V and J ends lost 0 bases and 4 bases respectively, with 9 bases between them. Germline CDR1 is GTSNPN and CDR2 is SVGIG (reference sequence). The chain's CDR3 is CAWSVRGRYGYTF. DNA for the CDR3: TGTGCCTGGAGTGTAAGGGGTCGCTATGGCTACACCTTC.

This sequence joins TRBV30 and TRBJ2-1; 8 nucleotides agree with TRBD2. Germline loops: CDR1 GTSNPN, CDR2 SVGIG (reference sequence). The V segment lost 3 bases and the J segment 2 bases; nucleotides outside the gene matches: 9. CDR3 size: 16 residues. CDR3 sequence reads: CAWSHSGGRPYNEQFF. CDR3 in DNA: TGTGCCTGGAGCCATTCCGGCGGGAGGCCCTACAATGAGCAGTTCTTC.

This clone was seen only a few times. Other DNA sequences within the sample encode an identical CDR3. The gene calls are TRBV30 and TRBJ1-3, with D tentatively TRBD1 (6 bases). The CDR3 has 11 amino acids. From germline, CDR1 is GTSNPN and CDR2 SVGIG (reference sequence). V was clipped by 5 bases and J by 4 bases, with 6 bases between them. CDR3 nucleotide sequence: TGTGCCTGGGGACAGGGAAACACCATATATTTT. Amino acids: CAWGQGNTIYF.

As regards this clone: This specimen includes other DNA sequences encoding the same CDR3. CDR3 region: CAWGTGNTIYF. CDR3 DNA: TGTGCCTGGGGGACCGGCAACACCATATATTTT. The chain carries TRBV30 and TRBJ1-3, with D possibly TRBD1 on 5 matching bases. V lost 5 bases and J 7 bases, leaving 9 bases between the germline ends. CDR1 and CDR2 from the germline V gene are GTSNPN and SVGIG (reference sequence). CDR3 length equals 11 residues.

This clone was detected a few times. The CDR3 DNA reads TGTGCCAGCAGGGATAGCGGGAGCTCCTACAATGAGCAGTTCTTC. This gives the protein CASRDSGSSYNEQFF. V is TRBV6-5 and J is TRBJ2-1, with 9 bases matching TRBD2. The V and J ends lost 6 bases and 0 bases, in that order; junction bases with no gene match: 3. CDR1 MNHEY and CDR2 SVGAGI come from the germline V gene. This CDR3 spans 15 amino acids.

This clone was observed a handful of times. The chain combines TRBV19 with TRBJ2-1, with TRBD2 identical over 8 bases. The junction had 2 bases not matched to a gene; V was cut back by 7 bases and J by 0 bases. The V gene's germline CDR1 is LNHDA and CDR2 SQIVND (reference sequence). The CDR3 loop spans 14 amino acids. Here the CDR3 reads CASTSGYSYNEQFF. CDR3 in DNA: TGTGCCAGTACTAGCGGGTACTCCTACAATGAGCAGTTCTTC.

A few counts support this clone. V is TRBV2 and J is TRBJ2-5, with D possibly being TRBD2 (6 bases). V lost 6 bases and J 2 bases, leaving 16 bases between the germline ends. The germline gives CDR1 SNHLY, CDR2 FYNNEI. The CDR3 is 15 residues long. Written as DNA, the CDR3 is TGTGCCAGCAGAGCTCCTGACGGGGGACAAGAGACCCAGTACTTC. Translation: CASRAPDGGQETQYF.

The chain links TRBV5-1 to TRBJ1-1; tentative D call: TRBD1 (5 bases). From germline, CDR1 is SGHRS and CDR2 YFSETQ. V was clipped by 3 bases and J by 1 base, with 10 bases between them. This CDR3 region has 14 residues. The CDR3 loop reads CASSSGQGNTEAFF. CDR3 in DNA: TGCGCCAGCAGCTCGGGGCAGGGGAACACTGAAGCTTTCTTT.

On this clone: Other DNA sequences in the same sample also yield this CDR3. This chain connects TRBV10-3 to TRBJ2-3; TRBD2 matches 8 bases. With 6 bases clipped from V and 1 base from J, the junction kept 3 bases outside the gene matches. The CDR3 is 14 amino acids. CDR1 and CDR2 from the germline V gene are ENHRY and SYGVKD. Written as DNA, the CDR3 is TGTGCCATCAGCCAAGCGGGGGGCACAGATACGCAGTATTTT. Encoded protein: CAISQAGGTDTQYF.